A single sample is the source of the 2 T cell receptor beta chains below, sequenced in a study of blood T cell repertoires in COVID-19. TCRdb's table, derived via immunoSEQ multiplex PCR, lists solely in-frame clones and lacks some. The table has around 100,000 clones, 70% to 90% seen once. The sample was peripheral blood. All receptors derive from a man in his fifties in a cohort sampled during active COVID-19.

This clone came up once. The J gene is TRBJ1-6, the V gene TRBV15; the match to TRBD1 covers 8 bases. The CDR3 loop spans 15 amino acids. V was pared by 5 bases and J by 9 bases, with 9 bases of the junction left unmatched. CDR1 is LNHNV and CDR2 is YYDKDF in the germline V gene (reference sequence). The DNA of the CDR3 is TGTGCCACCAGCGACAACCCACAGGGGGTTTCACCCCTCCACTTT. Its protein is CATSDNPQGVSPLHF.

The V and J genes are TRBV5-1 and TRBJ2-3, with 8 bases aligning to TRBD2. From germline, CDR1 is SGHRS and CDR2 YFSETQ. The CDR3 consists of 17 residues. V lost 0 bases, J lost 2 bases, and 8 bases stayed unmatched. CDR3 residues: CASSLGWRGANTDTQYF. CDR3 DNA sequence: TGCGCCAGCAGCTTGGGTTGGCGGGGGGCCAACACAGATACGCAGTATTTT.